This TCR beta chain was captured in a study of shared clonotypes between healthy human individuals. Regarding the study as a whole: The generation probabilities recorded for non-shared clonotypes fell below those of clonotypes shared by all four donors.

CDR1 SGHVS and CDR2 FQNEAQ come from the germline V gene. V was pared by 4 bases and J by 3 bases, with 21 bases between. The CDR3 consists of 17 residues. Ten or more counts support this clone. The antigen remains undetermined. Using about 190 ng DNA, approximately 30,000 T cell genomes, the sorted-subset replicate PCRs were run. The table came from immunoSEQ multiplex PCR; TCRdb's copy has only in-frame clones and leaves some out. In the table there are hundreds of thousands of clones, about 74% of which are singletons. The clonotype originates from a woman aged 25 to 45 in good health. The chain is built from TRBV7-8 and TRBJ1-2; D gene unclear. The specimen was memory CD4+ T cells sorted from blood. Documented subset: CD45RA-negative fraction. CDR3 in amino acids: CASSSPFRAFLDYGYTF. DNA for the CDR3: TGTGCCAGCAGCTCGCCCTTTCGGGCCTTCTTAGACTATGGCTACACCTTC.